These 21 T cell receptor beta chains were sequenced from one sample in a study of blood T cell repertoires in COVID-19. The protocol was immunoSEQ multiplex PCR, while the TCRdb copy is restricted to in-frame clones and leaves out a portion. The sample carries 100,000 to 150,000 clones, more than 75% recorded once. The specimen was peripheral blood. The source of these receptors is a human donor in a cohort sampled during active COVID-19.

V and J are TRBV28 and TRBJ2-3; TRBD1 matches 11 bases. CDR1 is MDHEN and CDR2 is SYDVKM in the germline V gene. Trimming at V came to 7 bases and at J to 2 bases, leaving 5 bases not matched to a gene. The CDR3 is made up of 15 amino acids. The CDR3 nucleotides read TGTGCCAGCACCGAGGACAGGGGGCTCACAGATACGCAGTATTTT. This sequence encodes CASTEDRGLTDTQYF.

CDR3 loop: CASSLAGVSYNEQFF. CDR3 in DNA: TGCGCCAGCAGCTTGGCGGGGGTCTCCTACAATGAGCAGTTCTTC. The chain joins TRBV5-1 to TRBJ2-1; D might be TRBD2 (6 bases). With 0 bases removed from V and 0 bases from J, the gap between germline ends came to 7 bases. The germline V gene encodes CDR1 SGHRS and CDR2 YFSETQ. The CDR3 is 15 amino acids. The full variable domain, rest sourced from reference TRBV5-1 and TRBJ2-1, is KAGVTQTPRYLIKTRGQQVTLSCSPISGHRSVSWYQQTPGQGLQFLFEYFSETQRNKGNFPGRFSGRQFSNSRSEMNVSTLELGDSALYLCASSLAGVSYNEQFFGPGTRLTVL.

J is TRBJ2-7 and V is TRBV11-2; weak D call: TRBD2 (5 bases). V dropped 6 bases and J dropped 2 bases, with 14 bases sitting between them. CDR1 is SGHAT and CDR2 is FQNNGV in the germline V gene. This CDR3 comprises 14 residues. CDR3 nucleotide sequence: TGTGCCAGCAGGGGGAGCGGAGCCACCTACGAGCAGTACTTC. This encodes CASRGSGATYEQYF.

The chain combines TRBV6-4 with TRBJ2-2; D is unclear. CDR1 is MRHNA and CDR2 is SNTAGT in the germline V gene. Between the trimmed V and J ends, which lost 6 bases and 4 bases, there was a span of 12 bases. The CDR3 loop spans 14 amino acids. CDR3 in amino acids: CASSLDGATGELFF. The CDR3 coding sequence is TGTGCCAGCAGCCTCGACGGAGCCACCGGGGAGCTGTTTTTT.

This chain joins TRBV5-6 and TRBJ2-2; no clear D gene. The CDR3 loop spans 14 amino acids. Germline CDR1 is SGHDT and CDR2 is YYEEEE. V was cut by 3 bases and J by 4 bases, with 10 bases left in between. This CDR3 is CASSWVETTGELFF. The CDR3 coding sequence is TGTGCCAGCAGCTGGGTGGAGACCACCGGGGAGCTGTTTTTT.

This clone was seen at least ten times. The V and J genes are TRBV10-3 and TRBJ1-3; 7 bases align to TRBD1. The CDR3 extends over 15 amino acids. Trimming took 6 bases from V and 2 from J; bases not matched to a gene: 7. Germline assignment: CDR1 ENHRY and CDR2 SYGVKD. This chain's CDR3 is CAISQDRETGNTIYF. In DNA form, the CDR3 reads TGTGCCATCAGCCAAGACAGGGAAACTGGAAACACCATATATTTT.

The J gene is TRBJ2-7, the V gene TRBV7-9; 10 nucleotides line up with TRBD2. Germline V gives CDR1 SEHNR, CDR2 FQNEAQ (reference sequence). The CDR3 has 15 amino acids. Losses at the gene ends were 6 bases for V and 2 bases for J; bases not matched to a gene: 7. CDR3 DNA sequence: TGTGCCAGCAGGGGCAAAAGCGGGAGGGCCTACGAGCAGTACTTC. Its translation is CASRGKSGRAYEQYF.

V usage is TRBV28 and J usage is TRBJ2-2; D call uncertain. V gave up 3 bases and J gave up 4 bases, with 15 bases separating them. The CDR3 sequence is 16 residues long. Germline-derived CDR1 and CDR2 are MDHEN and SYDVKM. CDR3: CASSFSAPRITGELFF. CDR3 sequence (DNA): TGTGCCAGCAGTTTTTCTGCCCCCAGGATCACCGGGGAGCTGTTTTTT.

This CDR3 is CASNPGLAGLEQYF. CDR3 nucleotides: TGTGCCAGCAACCCGGGACTAGCGGGCCTCGAGCAGTACTTC. J is TRBJ2-7 and V is TRBV2, with 12 nucleotides matching TRBD2. The CDR3 is 14 residues long. CDR1 is SNHLY and CDR2 is FYNNEI in the germline V gene. J was trimmed by 6 bases and V by 7 bases; bases with no gene match: 7.

The chain carries TRBV13 and TRBJ2-2; D not resolved. V shed 3 bases and J shed 5 bases, with 16 bases lying between them. The CDR3 contains 16 residues. Germline V gives CDR1 PRHDT, CDR2 FYEKMQ (reference sequence). The CDR3 here is CASSFLRSPRTGELFF. In DNA form, the CDR3 reads TGTGCCAGCAGCTTTCTAAGAAGTCCAAGAACCGGGGAGCTGTTTTTT. Combining the CDR3 with reference TRBV13 and TRBJ2-2 gives the whole variable domain AAGVIQSPRHLIKEKRETATLKCYPIPRHDTVYWYQQGPGQDPQFLISFYEKMQSDKGSIPDRFSAQQFSDYHSELNMSSLELGDSALYFCASSFLRSPRTGELFFGEGSRLTVL.

The chain is built from TRBV10-1 and TRBJ1-5; TRBD1 matches 7 bases. With V trimmed by 6 bases and J by 9 bases, 23 bases remained unmatched. The germline gives CDR1 WNHNN, CDR2 SYGVQD (reference sequence). This CDR3 region has 18 residues. The CDR3: CASSNGTALNVLCTPQHF. The CDR3 coding sequence is TGCGCCAGCAGCAACGGGACAGCGCTAAATGTATTGTGTACGCCCCAGCATTTT.

This clone was seen just once. Here the CDR3 reads CASSLTGGYEQYF. The CDR3 DNA reads as TGTGCCAGCAGCTTAACCGGGGGGTACGAGCAGTACTTC. The chain links TRBV7-9 to TRBJ2-7, with TRBD2 identical over 7 bases. The CDR3 is 13 amino acids. V dropped 2 bases and J dropped 4; count of bases not matched to a gene: 2. Per germline, CDR1 SEHNR and CDR2 FQNEAQ (reference sequence).

The rearrangement links TRBV7-6 to TRBJ1-3; tentative D call: TRBD1 (6 bases). With 4 bases removed from V and 0 bases from J, the gap between germline ends came to 16 bases. The CDR3 length is 17 residues. The germline gives CDR1 SGHVS, CDR2 FNYEAQ. The DNA for the CDR3 is TGTGCCAGCAGCTCCTCAGCAGGGACAAGCTCTGGAAACACCATATATTTT. It is translated as CASSSSAGTSSGNTIYF.

This sequence joins TRBV6-5 and TRBJ2-7, with TRBD1 matching 9 bases. Germline V gives CDR1 MNHEY, CDR2 SVGAGI. This CDR3 has 15 residues. The V gene end was trimmed by 6 bases and the J gene end by 5 bases; junction bases not matched to a gene: 11. The CDR3 loop reads CASRATGGGGNEQYF. Written as DNA, the CDR3 is TGTGCCAGCAGGGCCACAGGGGGCGGCGGGAACGAGCAGTACTTC.

The rearrangement uses TRBV6-5 and TRBJ2-7; 14 bases map to TRBD2. This CDR3 region has 15 residues. With V trimmed by 5 bases and J by 2 bases, 2 bases remained unmatched. Germline V gene lookup returns CDR1 MNHEY and CDR2 SVGAGI. DNA of the CDR3: TGTGCCAGCAGTCAGACTAGCGGGAGGGCCTACGAGCAGTACTTC. Translation: CASSQTSGRAYEQYF.

The chain uses TRBV7-6 and TRBJ2-2; 12 nucleotides agree with TRBD2. Germline trimming cut 1 base from V and 0 bases from J; bases unmatched to any gene: 6. The germline CDR1 and CDR2 sequences are SGHVS and FNYEAQ. This CDR3 region has 19 residues. The CDR3 DNA sequence: TGTGCCAGCAGCTTAGAGTCTAGCGGGAGGGCCGCGAACACCGGGGAGCTGTTTTTT. Its protein is CASSLESSGRAANTGELFF.

The chain recombines TRBV7-9 with TRBJ2-2; tentative D call: TRBD2 (6 bases). CDR3 length equals 17 residues. CDR1 is SEHNR, CDR2 FQNEAQ, per germline (reference sequence). The V gene lost 5 bases and the J gene lost 3 bases, with 19 bases spanning the gap. CDR3 nucleotide sequence: TGTGCCAGCAGCGGTGTTGTGGGGGGACGGTACACCGGGGAGCTGTTTTTT. Its translation is CASSGVVGGRYTGELFF.

The CDR3 DNA follows: TGTGCCAGCAGCTTAGTTAGCGGGAGGGCCCTTTCCTACGAGCAGTACTTC. Its protein is CASSLVSGRALSYEQYF. This sequence joins TRBV7-2 and TRBJ2-7; 11 bases map to TRBD2. Trimming at V came to 1 base and at J to 1 base, leaving 6 bases not matched to a gene. CDR3 length: 17 residues. The germline gives CDR1 SGHTA, CDR2 FQGNSA.

This clone was seen a few times. The chain uses TRBV18 and TRBJ2-1; TRBD2 aligns across 9 bases. This CDR3 is built from 14 residues. The germline V gene has CDR1 KGHSH and CDR2 LQKENI. V lost 1 base, J lost 10 bases, and 5 bases stayed unmatched. The CDR3 sequence: CASSPLVAGDEQFF. CDR3 bases: TGTGCCAGCTCACCACTAGTAGCGGGAGACGAGCAGTTCTTC.

This chain's CDR3 is CSVETGITYEQYF. DNA of the CDR3: TGCAGCGTTGAAACAGGGATAACCTACGAGCAGTACTTC. The chain links TRBV29-1 to TRBJ2-7, with D tentatively TRBD1 (6 bases). This CDR3 region has 13 residues. Deletions cut 2 bases from V and 2 bases from J, with 10 bases between. Germline CDR1 is SQVTM and CDR2 is ANQGSEA.

The J gene is TRBJ2-3, the V gene TRBV5-1, with a tentative D call TRBD1 (8 bases). Germline V gene lookup returns CDR1 SGHRS and CDR2 YFSETQ. V lost 4 bases and J lost 5, with 17 bases in between. This CDR3 comprises 15 residues. The CDR3 region has the DNA TGCGCCAGCAGCGAACGGACAGGGAGGGAAGATACGCAGTATTTT. It encodes CASSERTGREDTQYF.